Presented here are 23 T cell receptor beta chains from one specimen sequenced in a study of tumor-infiltrating lymphocytes in primary liver carcinoma. Production of TCR beta cDNA used roughly 0.55 ug total RNA together with a constant-region primer. Nested multiplex PCR, run for three rounds with slightly modified ARM-PCR, yielded TCR beta libraries. TRBV1-TRBV30 forward primers paired with a C-beta reverse primer drove the first two PCR rounds, roughly 9 cycles each. TCRdb independently ran MiXCR on the multiplex PCR reads; one entry per CDR3 protein. This sample has about 99,000 distinct CDR3 sequences; around three quarters occur once, and the top ten carry 9.5%. Total RNA and DNA came together from about 21-30 mg of bulk tissue without cell sorting. Sequencing input: liver tumor tissue from sampling region 5. Stated subset: tumor region T5, tumor centre. These receptors were collected from a woman aged 60 to 75 with primary liver carcinoma and hepatitis B virus infection.

As concerns this clonotype: The junction differs from germline at one of its ends, possibly a read error. The V and J genes are TRBV4-1 and TRBJ2-3, with 11 bases identical to TRBD2. CDR1 and CDR2 (germline): MGHRA, YSYEKL. The CDR3 has 19 amino acids. CDR3 bases: TGCGCCAACAGCCAAGATCCGGGACTAGCGGTAAGAAGCACAGATACACAGTATTTT. As protein: CANSQDPGLAVRSTDTQYF.

The J gene is TRBJ2-7, the V gene TRBV11-2; D gene unclear. The germline gives CDR1 SGHAT, CDR2 FQNNGV. Trimming shortened V by 7 bases and J by 6 bases, and 19 bases separated the two germline ends. This CDR3 is built from 14 residues. The CDR3 DNA reads TGTGCCAGCAACCGTACGGAAGGTCTACCCGAGCAGTACTTC. The encoded protein is CASNRTEGLPEQYF.

The chain recombines TRBV7-2 with TRBJ1-5; D is possibly TRBD1 (6 bases). From germline, CDR1 is SGHTA and CDR2 FQGNSA. The CDR3 spans 15 residues. The V end lost 0 bases, the J end lost 7 bases, and 13 bases lay between the germline ends. CDR3 sequence (DNA): TGTGCCAGCAGCTTAGCGTGGGGGCCCGGGCAGCCCCAGCATTTT. As protein: CASSLAWGPGQPQHF.

This clonotype is medium-sized within its sample. The chain combines TRBV12-3 or TRBV12-4 with TRBJ1-1, with D tentatively TRBD1 (5 bases). Trimming took 5 bases from V and 13 from J, leaving 14 bases between them. The CDR3 consists of 11 residues. CDR3 in DNA: TGTGCCAGCAGTCTTGCAGGGAGGGTTTTCTTT. Amino acid sequence: CASSLAGRVFF.

Concerning this clonotype: A junction boundary mismatches the germline segment, possibly from a read error. The chain is built from TRBV6-5 and TRBJ2-7; D possibly corresponds to TRBD1 (5 bases). Looked up from germline, CDR1 is MNHEY and CDR2 is SVGAGI. The CDR3 runs to 13 residues. The CDR3 DNA reads as TGTGCCAGCAGTCAGGACATCGGCTACCAGCAGTACTTC. It specifies CASSQDIGYQQYF.

This clonotype was counted ten times or more. This may come from a read error, since a much larger clone is one base off. The rearrangement uses TRBV4-2 and TRBJ2-2, with a tentative D call TRBD2 (6 bases). Per germline, CDR1 LGHNA and CDR2 YNFKEQ. The CDR3 loop spans 16 amino acids. As DNA, the CDR3 is TGTGCCAGCAGCCAAGAGGGCGGGGCGAGGACCGGGGGGCTGTTTTTT. Protein sequence: CASSQEGGARTGGLFF.

On this clonotype: This sequence may be a read error, since a much larger clone differs from it by one base. The V and J genes are TRBV28 and TRBJ1-1; no clear D gene. The CDR3 is 13 residues long. From germline, CDR1 is MDHEN and CDR2 SYDVKM. V gave up 7 bases and J gave up 3 bases, with 12 bases separating them. The CDR3: CASTSGYDTEAFF. In nucleotides, the CDR3 is TGTGCCAGCACCTCAGGCTATGACACTGAAGCTTTCTTT.

Notes on this clonotype: The junction and the germline gene differ at one end; a read error may be behind it. The chain links TRBV7-8 to TRBJ1-5; D perhaps matches TRBD1 (5 bases). Per germline, CDR1 SGHVS and CDR2 FQNEAQ. The length of the CDR3 is 15 residues. CDR3 residues: CASNLSGKISRPQHF. Here the CDR3 DNA reads TGTGCCAGCAACTTATCAGGGAAGATTTCCCGGCCCCAGCATTTT.

In this sample, this clonotype turned up many times. The rearrangement uses TRBV6-2 or TRBV6-3 and TRBJ2-1, with TRBD2 identical over 9 bases. The J segment lost 5 bases and the V segment lost 5 bases, leaving 4 bases of the junction unmatched. CDR1 MNHEY and CDR2 SVGEGT come from the germline V gene. The CDR3 sequence is 14 residues long. The CDR3 bases are TGTGCCAGCAGTGTAGCGGGAGTCAACAATGAGCAGTTCTTC. It specifies CASSVAGVNNEQFF.

This clonotype has just a few counts. The rearrangement links TRBV11-2 to TRBJ2-7, with TRBD2 matching 13 bases. V gave up 4 bases and J gave up 2 bases; unmatched junction bases: 5. This CDR3 is 16 amino acids long. CDR1 is SGHAT and CDR2 is FQNNGV in the germline V gene. CDR3 protein: CASSSTSGRSPYEQYF. CDR3 coding DNA: TGTGCCAGCAGCTCGACTAGCGGGAGGAGTCCCTACGAGCAGTACTTC.

As regards this clonotype: Mismatch with germline at one junction end may stem from a read error. The CDR3 coding sequence is TGTGCCCGCAGCCCCCGGACTGGCGGGGACCAAGAGACCCAGTACTTC. It is translated as CARSPRTGGDQETQYF. The rearrangement uses TRBV7-9 and TRBJ2-5; D is perhaps TRBD2 (6 bases). The CDR3 consists of 16 residues. Germline values: CDR1 SEHNR, CDR2 FQNEAQ (reference sequence).

A remark on this clonotype: The conserved final phenylalanine or tryptophan is absent from the CDR3, which likely points to a read error. In nucleotides, the CDR3 is TGTGCCAGCGGCCCTTATAGACGGGTCGGGGAGCTGTTTTCT. The encoded protein is CASGPYRRVGELFS. The chain couples TRBV11-2 to TRBJ2-2, with no clear D. CDR3 length: 14 amino acids. Germline assignment: CDR1 SGHAT and CDR2 FQNNGV. With 8 bases removed from V and 7 bases from J, the gap between germline ends came to 17 bases.

On this clonotype: A read error may account for a junction end that differs from germline. V gene TRBV12-3 or TRBV12-4 combines with J gene TRBJ1-2; D ambiguous. The CDR3 covers 13 residues. The CDR3 is CASITERNYGYTF. The DNA of the CDR3 is TGTGCAAGCATTACTGAGAGGAACTATGGCTACACCTTC.

This clonotype was detected ten times or more. The chain couples TRBV12-3 or TRBV12-4 to TRBJ2-5; 9 bases match TRBD1. V dropped 5 bases and J dropped 4; count of bases not matched to a gene: 2. The CDR3 runs 13 residues. CDR3 sequence (DNA): TGTGCCAGCAGTCCGGGACAGGGAGAGACCCAGTACTTC. As protein: CASSPGQGETQYF.

Turning to this clonotype: Given a much more abundant clone one base away, this may be a read error. The chain recombines TRBV5-4 with TRBJ1-3; tentative D call: TRBD1 (5 bases). Germline values: CDR1 SGHNT, CDR2 YYREEE (reference sequence). This CDR3 is built from 14 residues. The CDR3 loop is CASSRSPGGNSIYF. CDR3 DNA: TGTGCCAGCAGCCGGAGCCCGGGGGGAAACAGCATATATTTT.

Details on this clonotype: The junction does not match germline at one end; this may be a read error. This sequence joins TRBV6-5 and TRBJ2-7; D may be TRBD1 (5 bases). Germline V CDR1 and CDR2: MNHEY, SVGAGI. The CDR3 runs 15 residues. This CDR3 reads CAGSRQKSLSYEQYF. The DNA for the CDR3 is TGTGCCGGCAGCCGACAGAAGTCGCTATCCTACGAGCAGTACTTC.

There are a few counts of this clonotype. A much larger clone lies a single base off, so this may be a read error. The chain is built from TRBV5-1 and TRBJ2-5; 10 bases map to TRBD1. The V gene's germline CDR1 is SGHRS and CDR2 YFSETQ. V dropped 1 base and J dropped 7; count of bases not matched to a gene: 13. The CDR3 extends over 17 amino acids. The CDR3 protein is CASSLLFHGTGERTQYF. The CDR3, as DNA: TGCGCCAGCAGCTTGTTATTCCACGGGACAGGGGAGAGGACCCAGTACTTC.

With respect to this clonotype: At one end the junction does not follow the germline gene, possibly because of a read error. V is TRBV6-1 and J is TRBJ2-1, with D possibly TRBD2 on 7 matching bases. CDR3 length equals 15 residues. CDR1 is MNHNS, CDR2 SASEGT, per germline. The CDR3 coding sequence is TGTACCAGTACCTTGGGGGCGGGAGTCTACAATGAGCAGTTCTTC. The encoded protein is CTSTLGAGVYNEQFF.

With respect to this clonotype: One end of the junction is discordant with germline, which a read error may explain. The rearrangement uses TRBV12-3 or TRBV12-4 and TRBJ2-3; D not certain. The CDR3 runs to 13 residues. CDR3 region: CASTLDRTDTQYF. CDR3 nucleotides: TGTGCCAGCACTTTAGATCGAACAGATACACAGTATTTT.

The chain recombines TRBV7-2 with TRBJ2-3, with D perhaps being TRBD1 or TRBD2 (5 bases each). This CDR3 is built from 15 residues. With 4 bases removed from V and 5 bases from J, the gap between germline ends came to 16 bases. Germline CDR1 is SGHTA and CDR2 is FQGNSA. CDR3 coding DNA: TGTGCCAGCAGCTCGTACCGGGACCCGAAAGATACGCAGTATTTT. Protein sequence: CASSSYRDPKDTQYF.

This clonotype was counted ten times or more. This chain connects TRBV29-1 to TRBJ2-7, with 7 bases identical to TRBD2. The CDR3 consists of 15 residues. The V gene's germline CDR1 is SQVTM and CDR2 ANQGSEA. Losses at the gene ends were 4 bases for V and 5 bases for J; bases not matched to a gene: 14. The CDR3 sequence is CSVAGGSWGTDEQYF. CDR3 DNA sequence: TGCAGCGTTGCGGGGGGATCGTGGGGGACGGACGAGCAGTACTTC.

This clonotype showed up many times. The V and J genes are TRBV29-1 and TRBJ2-1; TRBD2 agrees at 9 bases. The CDR3 covers 14 residues. With 6 bases clipped from V and 5 bases from J, the junction kept 8 bases outside the gene matches. Germline V gives CDR1 SQVTM, CDR2 ANQGSEA. The CDR3 DNA sequence: TGCAGCGTCGTATCCGGGACTAGCCACAATGAGCAGTTCTTC. Protein product: CSVVSGTSHNEQFF.

For this clonotype: A much larger clone differs from this one at a single base, so this may be a read error. The V call is TRBV5-1, the J call TRBJ2-7, with D perhaps assigned TRBD1 or TRBD2 (5 bases each). Germline V gene lookup returns CDR1 SGHRS and CDR2 YFSETQ. The CDR3 length is 14 residues. CDR3 sequence reads: CASSLAGQNYGQYF. The CDR3, as DNA: TGCGCCAGCAGCTTGGCGGGGCAGAACTACGGGCAGTACTTC. Using reference TRBV5-1 and TRBJ2-7 for the parts outside the CDR3, the full variable domain is KAGVTQTPRYLIKTRGQQVTLSCSPISGHRSVSWYQQTPGQGLQFLFEYFSETQRNKGNFPGRFSGRQFSNSRSEMNVSTLELGDSALYLCASSLAGQNYGQYFGPGTRLTVT.